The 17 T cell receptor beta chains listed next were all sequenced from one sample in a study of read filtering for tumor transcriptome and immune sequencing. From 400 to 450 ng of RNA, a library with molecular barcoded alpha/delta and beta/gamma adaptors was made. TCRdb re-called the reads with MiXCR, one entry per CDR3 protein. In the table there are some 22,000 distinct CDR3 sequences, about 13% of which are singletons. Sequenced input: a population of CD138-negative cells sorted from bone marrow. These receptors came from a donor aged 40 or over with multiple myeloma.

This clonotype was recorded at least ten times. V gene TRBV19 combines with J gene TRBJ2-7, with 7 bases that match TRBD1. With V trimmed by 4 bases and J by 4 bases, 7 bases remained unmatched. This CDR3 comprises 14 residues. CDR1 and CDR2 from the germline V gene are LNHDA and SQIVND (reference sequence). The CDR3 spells CASSSPGQDYEQYF. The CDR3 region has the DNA TGTGCCAGTAGTAGCCCCGGACAGGATTACGAGCAGTACTTC.

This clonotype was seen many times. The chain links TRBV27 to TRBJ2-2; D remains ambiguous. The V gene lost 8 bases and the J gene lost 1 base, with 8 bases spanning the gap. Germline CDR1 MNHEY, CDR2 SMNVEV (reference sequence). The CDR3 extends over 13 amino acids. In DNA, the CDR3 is TGTGCCAGCCCCCGAAAGAACACCGGGGAGCTGTTTTTT. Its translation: CASPRKNTGELFF.

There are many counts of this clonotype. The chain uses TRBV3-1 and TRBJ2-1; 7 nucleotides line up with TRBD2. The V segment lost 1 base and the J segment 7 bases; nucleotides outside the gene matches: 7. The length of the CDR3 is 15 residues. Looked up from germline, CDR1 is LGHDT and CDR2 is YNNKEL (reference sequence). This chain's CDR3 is CASSQVSGINNEQFF. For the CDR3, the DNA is TGTGCCAGCAGCCAAGTAAGCGGGATAAATAATGAGCAGTTCTTC.

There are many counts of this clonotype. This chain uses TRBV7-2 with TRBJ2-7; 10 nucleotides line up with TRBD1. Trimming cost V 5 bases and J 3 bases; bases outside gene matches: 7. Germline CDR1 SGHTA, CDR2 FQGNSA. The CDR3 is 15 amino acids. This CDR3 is CASSPPGTGDYEQYF. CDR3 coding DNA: TGTGCCAGCAGCCCCCCCGGGACAGGGGACTACGAGCAGTACTTC.

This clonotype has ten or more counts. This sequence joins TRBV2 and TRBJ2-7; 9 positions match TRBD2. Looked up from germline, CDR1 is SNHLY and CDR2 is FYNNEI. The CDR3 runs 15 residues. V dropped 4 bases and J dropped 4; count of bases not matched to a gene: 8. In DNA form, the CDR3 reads TGTGCCAGCAGTGCGCGGGAGGGCCTGTGGTACGAGCAGTACTTC. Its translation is CASSAREGLWYEQYF.

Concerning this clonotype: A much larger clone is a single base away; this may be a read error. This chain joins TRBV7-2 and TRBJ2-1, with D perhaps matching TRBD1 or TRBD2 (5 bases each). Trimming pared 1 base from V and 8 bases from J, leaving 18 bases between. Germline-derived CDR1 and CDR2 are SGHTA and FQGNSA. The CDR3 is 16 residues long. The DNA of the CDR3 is TGTGCCAGCAGCTTAGTCTTTTTAGGGACCAGGGATGAGCAGTTCTTC. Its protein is CASSLVFLGTRDEQFF.

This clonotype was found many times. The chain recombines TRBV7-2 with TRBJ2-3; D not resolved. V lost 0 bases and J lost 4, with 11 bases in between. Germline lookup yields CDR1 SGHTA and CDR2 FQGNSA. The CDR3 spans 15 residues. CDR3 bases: TGTGCCAGCAGCTTAGCGACCAAGCTAGCAGATACGCAGTATTTT. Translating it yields CASSLATKLADTQYF.

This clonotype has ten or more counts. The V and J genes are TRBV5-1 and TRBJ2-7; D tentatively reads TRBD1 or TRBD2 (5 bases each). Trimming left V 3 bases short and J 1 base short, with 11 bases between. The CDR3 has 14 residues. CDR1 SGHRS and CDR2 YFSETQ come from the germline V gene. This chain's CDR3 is CASSSGTVSYEQYF. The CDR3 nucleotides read TGCGCCAGCAGCTCCGGGACGGTATCCTACGAGCAGTACTTC.

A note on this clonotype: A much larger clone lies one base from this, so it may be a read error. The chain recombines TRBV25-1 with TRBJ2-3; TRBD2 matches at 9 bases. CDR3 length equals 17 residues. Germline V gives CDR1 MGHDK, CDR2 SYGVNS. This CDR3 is CASGGTSNRINTDTPYF. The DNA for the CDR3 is TGTGCCAGCGGGGGGACTAGCAACAGGATTAACACAGATACGCCGTATTTT.

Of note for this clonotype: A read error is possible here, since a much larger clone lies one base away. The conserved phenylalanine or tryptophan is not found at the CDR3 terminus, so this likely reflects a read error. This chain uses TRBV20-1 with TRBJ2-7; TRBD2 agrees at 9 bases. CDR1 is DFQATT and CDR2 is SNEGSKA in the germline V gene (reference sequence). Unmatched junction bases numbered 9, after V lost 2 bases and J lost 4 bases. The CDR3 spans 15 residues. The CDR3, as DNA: TGCAGTGCTAGATCATTAGCTGCGGGAGGGTACGAGCAGTACTAC. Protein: CSARSLAAGGYEQYY.

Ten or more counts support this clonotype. CDR3 in amino acids: CSARDPDEQYF. CDR3 sequence (DNA): TGCAGTGCTAGAGATCCTGACGAGCAGTACTTC. The rearrangement joins TRBV20-1 to TRBJ2-7; D is unresolved. The CDR3 extends over 11 amino acids. Deletions cut 0 bases from V and 5 bases from J, with 5 bases between. Germline assignment: CDR1 DFQATT and CDR2 SNEGSKA (reference sequence).

CDR3 nucleotides: TGCAGCGGGGCTGGAGCGGGAGGGCCCTCAGATACGCAGTATTTT. This translates into CSGAGAGGPSDTQYF. The chain joins TRBV29-1 to TRBJ2-3; 10 bases fit TRBD2. The V gene end was trimmed by 7 bases and the J gene end by 4 bases; junction bases not matched to a gene: 11. The CDR3 is 15 amino acids. The V gene's germline CDR1 is SQVTM and CDR2 ANQGSEA.

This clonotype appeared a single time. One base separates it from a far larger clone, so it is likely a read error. The CDR3 reads CASSLAHPGAEAFF. The CDR3 DNA sequence: TGTGCCAGCAGCTTAGCTCATCCGGGTGCTGAAGCTTTCTTT. The V and J genes are TRBV7-9 and TRBJ1-1, with unresolved D. V gave up 0 bases and J gave up 6 bases, with 11 bases separating them. This CDR3 is 14 amino acids long. CDR1 and CDR2 (germline): SEHNR, FQNEAQ (reference sequence).

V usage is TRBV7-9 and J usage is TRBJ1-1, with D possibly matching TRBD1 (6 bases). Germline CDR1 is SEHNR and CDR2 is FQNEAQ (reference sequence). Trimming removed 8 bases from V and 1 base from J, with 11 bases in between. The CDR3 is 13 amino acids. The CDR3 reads CASLLGGNTEAFF. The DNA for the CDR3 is TGTGCCAGCCTCCTAGGGGGGAACACTGAAGCTTTCTTT.

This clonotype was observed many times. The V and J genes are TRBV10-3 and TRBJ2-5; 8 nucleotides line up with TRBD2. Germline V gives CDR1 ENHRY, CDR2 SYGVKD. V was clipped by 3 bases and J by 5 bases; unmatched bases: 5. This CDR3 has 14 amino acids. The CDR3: CAISESGSAETQYF. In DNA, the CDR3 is TGTGCCATCAGTGAAAGCGGGAGCGCGGAGACCCAGTACTTC.

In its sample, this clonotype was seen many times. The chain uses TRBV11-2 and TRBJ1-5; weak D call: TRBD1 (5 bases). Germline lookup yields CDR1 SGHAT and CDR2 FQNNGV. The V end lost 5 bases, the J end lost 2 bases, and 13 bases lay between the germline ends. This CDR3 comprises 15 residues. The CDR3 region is CASSAGTGGNQPQHF. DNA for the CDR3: TGTGCCAGCAGCGCCGGGACTGGGGGCAATCAGCCCCAGCATTTT. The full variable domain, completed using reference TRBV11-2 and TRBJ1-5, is EAGVAQSPRYKIIEKRQSVAFWCNPISGHATLYWYQQILGQGPKLLIQFQNNGVVDDSQLPKDRFSAERLKGVDSTLKIQPAKLEDSAVYLCASSAGTGGNQPQHFGDGTRLSIL.

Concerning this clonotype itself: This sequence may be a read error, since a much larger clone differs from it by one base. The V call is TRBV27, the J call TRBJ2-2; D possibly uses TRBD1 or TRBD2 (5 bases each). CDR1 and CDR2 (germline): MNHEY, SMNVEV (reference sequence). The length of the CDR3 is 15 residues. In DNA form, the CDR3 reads TGTGCCAGCAGTGACCGGGACGGGAACACCAGGGAGCTGTTTTTT. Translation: CASSDRDGNTRELFF.